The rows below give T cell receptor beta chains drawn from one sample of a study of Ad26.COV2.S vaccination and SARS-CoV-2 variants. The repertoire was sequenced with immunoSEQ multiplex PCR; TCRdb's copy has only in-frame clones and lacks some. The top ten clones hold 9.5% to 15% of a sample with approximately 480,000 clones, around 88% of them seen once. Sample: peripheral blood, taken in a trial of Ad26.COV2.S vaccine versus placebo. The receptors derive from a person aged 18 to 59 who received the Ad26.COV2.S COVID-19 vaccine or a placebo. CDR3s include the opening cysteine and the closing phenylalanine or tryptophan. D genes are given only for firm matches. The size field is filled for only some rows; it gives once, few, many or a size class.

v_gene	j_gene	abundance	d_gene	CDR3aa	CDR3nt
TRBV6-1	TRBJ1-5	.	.	CASSESVRGRIAGNQPQHF	TGTGCCAGCAGTGAAAGCGTCCGTGGTCGGATAGCCGGCAATCAGCCCCAGCATTTT
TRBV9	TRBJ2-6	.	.	CASSVRDTGANVLTF	TGTGCCAGCAGCGTCAGGGATACTGGGGCCAACGTCCTGACTTTC
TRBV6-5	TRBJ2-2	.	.	CAELANTGELFF	TGTGCCGAACTAGCGAACACCGGGGAGCTGTTTTTT
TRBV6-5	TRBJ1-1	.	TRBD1	CASSYGTGDGTEAFF	TGTGCCAGCAGTTACGGGACAGGGGATGGAACTGAAGCTTTCTTT
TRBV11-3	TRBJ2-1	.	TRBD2	CASSLDRRLAGGSDEQFF	TGTGCCAGCAGCTTAGATCGTAGACTAGCGGGAGGGAGCGATGAGCAGTTCTTC
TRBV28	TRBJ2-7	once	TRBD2	CASSRLGLAGFFDSYEQYF	TGTGCCAGCAGCCGGCTCGGACTAGCGGGATTTTTTGATTCCTACGAGCAGTACTTC
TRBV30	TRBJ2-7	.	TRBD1	CAWGTGSSYEQYF	TGTGCCTGGGGGACAGGGAGCTCCTACGAGCAGTACTTC
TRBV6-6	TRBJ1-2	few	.	CASSPTGAYGYTF	TGTGCCAGCAGTCCAACCGGGGCGTATGGCTACACCTTC
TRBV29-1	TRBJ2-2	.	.	CSVLGAANTGELFF	TGCAGCGTTCTCGGAGCCGCGAACACCGGGGAGCTGTTTTTT
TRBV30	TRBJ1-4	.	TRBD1	CAWSRGGQGFF	TGTGCCTGGAGTAGGGGCGGACAGGGGTTCTTT
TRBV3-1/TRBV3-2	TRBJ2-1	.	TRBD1	CASSRQGACDEQFF	TGTGCCAGCAGCCGACAGGGGGCGTGTGATGAGCAGTTCTTC
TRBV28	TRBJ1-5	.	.	CASSPSGGVDQPQHF	TGTGCCAGCAGTCCCTCCGGGGGGGTGGATCAGCCCCAGCATTTT
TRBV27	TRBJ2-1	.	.	CASSLMAGVDNEQFF	TGTGCCAGCAGTTTAATGGCAGGGGTGGACAATGAGCAGTTCTTC
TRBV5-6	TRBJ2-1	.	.	CASSLGGNKQFF	TGTGCCAGCAGCTTGGGGGGGAACAAGCAGTTCTTC
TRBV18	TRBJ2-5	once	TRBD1	CASSPAQGAWETQYF	TGTGCCAGCTCACCAGCCCAGGGGGCTTGGGAGACCCAGTACTTC
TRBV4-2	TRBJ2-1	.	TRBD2	CASSPVLAGDINEQFF	TGTGCCAGCAGCCCAGTTCTAGCGGGAGATATCAATGAGCAGTTCTTC
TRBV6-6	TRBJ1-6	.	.	CASSYLDSPLHF	TGTGCCAGCAGTTACCTTGATTCACCCCTCCACTTT
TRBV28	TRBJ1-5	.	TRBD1	CASSPPGQGLQPQHF	TGTGCCAGCAGTCCGCCGGGACAGGGGCTTCAGCCCCAGCATTTT
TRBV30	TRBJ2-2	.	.	CAWSRNTGELFF	TGTGCCTGGAGTCGGAACACCGGGGAGCTGTTTTTT
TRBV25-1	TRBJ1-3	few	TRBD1	CASSPPGTGPGNTIYF	TGTGCCAGCAGTCCTCCGGGGACAGGGCCCGGAAACACCATATATTTT
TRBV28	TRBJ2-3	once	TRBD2	CASSLGLAGTDTQYF	TGTGCCAGCAGTTTGGGACTAGCGGGAACAGATACGCAGTATTTT
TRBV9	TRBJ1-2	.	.	CASSGLGDYGYTF	TGTGCCAGCAGCGGACTGGGGGACTATGGCTACACCTTC
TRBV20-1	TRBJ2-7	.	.	CSASYPTRMVREQYF	TGCAGTGCTAGTTACCCGACTAGGATGGTCCGCGAGCAGTACTTC
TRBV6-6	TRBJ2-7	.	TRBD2	CASSLAGGLSYEQYF	TGTGCCAGCAGCCTAGCGGGAGGCCTCTCTTACGAGCAGTACTTC
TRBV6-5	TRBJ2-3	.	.	CASSYFSGADTQYF	TGTGCCAGCAGTTATTTTAGCGGAGCAGATACGCAGTATTTT
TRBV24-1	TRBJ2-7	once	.	CATPGLLNEQYF	TGTGCCACCCCCGGTCTGTTGAACGAGCAGTACTTC
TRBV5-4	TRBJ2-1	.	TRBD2	CASSHSSGGVYNEQFF	TGTGCCAGCAGCCACTCGTCGGGAGGGGTCTACAATGAGCAGTTCTTC
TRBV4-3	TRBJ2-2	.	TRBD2	CASSQDSGGQGRVELFF	TGCGCCAGCAGCCAAGATTCGGGGGGGCAGGGACGGGTGGAGCTGTTTTTT
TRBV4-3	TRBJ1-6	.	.	CASSQDRLPAANNSPLHF	TGCGCCAGCAGCCAAGATAGGTTGCCGGCAGCTAATAATTCACCCCTCCACTTT
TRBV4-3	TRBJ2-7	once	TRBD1	CASSQGRDSRYEQYF	TGCGCCAGCAGCCAAGGCCGGGACAGTAGGTACGAGCAGTACTTC
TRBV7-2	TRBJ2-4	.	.	CASSPGGGPRPGQYF	TGTGCCAGCAGCCCGGGGGGCGGTCCTCGCCCGGGTCAGTACTTC
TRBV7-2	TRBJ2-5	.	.	CASSWASRREETQYF	TGTGCCAGCAGCTGGGCCTCGCGGCGGGAAGAGACCCAGTACTTC
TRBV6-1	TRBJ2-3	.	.	CASSEGKWGPTDTQYF	TGTGCCAGCAGTGAAGGGAAGTGGGGGCCAACAGATACGCAGTATTTT
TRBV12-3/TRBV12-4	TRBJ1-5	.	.	CASSFGGQGPQHF	TGTGCCAGCAGTTTTGGCGGCCAGGGGCCCCAGCATTTT
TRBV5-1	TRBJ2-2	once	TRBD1	CASQDRVGTGELFF	TGCGCCAGCCAGGACAGGGTGGGCACCGGGGAGCTGTTTTTT
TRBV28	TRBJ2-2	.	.	CASLAETNTGELFF	TGTGCCAGCTTGGCGGAGACGAACACCGGGGAGCTGTTTTTT
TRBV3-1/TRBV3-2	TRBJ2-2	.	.	CASSPTVTGELFF	TGTGCCAGCAGCCCGACAGTCACCGGGGAGCTGTTTTTT
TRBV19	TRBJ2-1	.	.	CASSTLGWGLVNEQFF	TGTGCCAGTAGTACCCTGGGGTGGGGGCTGGTGAATGAGCAGTTCTTC
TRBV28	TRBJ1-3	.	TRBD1	CASSLWTGALATIYF	TGTGCCAGCAGTTTGTGGACAGGGGCCCTGGCTACCATATATTTT
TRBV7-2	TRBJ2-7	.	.	CASSLSLGASYEQYF	TGTGCCAGCAGTCTAAGTCTGGGGGCGTCCTACGAGCAGTACTTC
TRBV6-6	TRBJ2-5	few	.	CASSYSALGIETQYF	TGTGCCAGCAGTTACAGTGCCCTGGGGATTGAGACCCAGTACTTC
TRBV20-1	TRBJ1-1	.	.	CSARMGTEAFF	TGCAGTGCTAGAATGGGGACTGAAGCTTTCTTT
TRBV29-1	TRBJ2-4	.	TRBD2	CSADGTSPLAKNIQYF	TGCAGCGCAGACGGGACTAGCCCCTTAGCCAAAAACATTCAGTACTTC
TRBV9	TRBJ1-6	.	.	CASATTWDSRSPLHF	TGTGCCAGCGCCACAACCTGGGACTCGCGGTCACCCCTCCACTTT
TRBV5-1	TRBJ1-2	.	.	CASSLGNYGYTF	TGCGCCAGCAGCTTGGGTAACTATGGCTACACCTTC
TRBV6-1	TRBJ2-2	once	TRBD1	CASSEGDRNTGELFF	TGTGCCAGCAGTGAAGGGGACAGAAACACCGGGGAGCTGTTTTTT
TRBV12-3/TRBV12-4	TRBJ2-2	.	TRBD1	CASSGTVTGELFF	TGTGCCAGCAGCGGGACAGTCACCGGGGAGCTGTTTTTT